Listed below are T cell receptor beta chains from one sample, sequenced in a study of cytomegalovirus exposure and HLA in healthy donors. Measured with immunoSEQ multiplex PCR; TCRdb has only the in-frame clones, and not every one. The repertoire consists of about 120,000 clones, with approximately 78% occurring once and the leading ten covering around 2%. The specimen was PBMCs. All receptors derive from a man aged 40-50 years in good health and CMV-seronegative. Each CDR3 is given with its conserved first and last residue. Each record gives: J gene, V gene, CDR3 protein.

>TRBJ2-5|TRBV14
CASSQDPNLAGGGETQYF
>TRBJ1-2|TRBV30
CAWVGGPPRYGYTF
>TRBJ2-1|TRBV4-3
CASSQMGLVVNEQFF
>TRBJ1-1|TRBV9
CASSVLTGRNTEAFF
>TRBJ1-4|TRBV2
CASRAGTTNEKLFF
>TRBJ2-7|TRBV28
CASSSTVSYEQYF
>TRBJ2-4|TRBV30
CAWGTLEGIQYF
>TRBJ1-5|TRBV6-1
CASSGTGGSGNQPQHF
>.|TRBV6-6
CASTGQFSYEQYF
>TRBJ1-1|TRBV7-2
CASSFAGSPGSEAFF
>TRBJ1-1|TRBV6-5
CASSYFGGGHTEAFF
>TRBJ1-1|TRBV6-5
CASRQGGVEAFF
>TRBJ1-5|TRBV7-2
CASSLNFWENQPQHF
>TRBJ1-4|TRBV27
CASSRQRSGNEKLFF
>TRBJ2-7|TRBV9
CASSSGLAASYEQYF
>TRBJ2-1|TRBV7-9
CASSSGARGGYNEQFF
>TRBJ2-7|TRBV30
CAWSVRAEQYF
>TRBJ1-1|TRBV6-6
CASSYIGGQGHASFF
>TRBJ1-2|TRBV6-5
CASRMGLSYGYTF
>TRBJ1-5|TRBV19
CASRTRDRGHQPQHF
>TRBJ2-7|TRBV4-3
CASSQDRAGLYEQYF
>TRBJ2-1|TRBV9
CASSAGASGVYNEQFF
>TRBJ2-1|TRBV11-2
CASSSSPGGYEQFF
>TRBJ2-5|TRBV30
CAWSAPRAETQYF
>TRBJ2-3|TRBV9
CASSVTSTDTQYF
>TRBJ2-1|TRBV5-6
CASSLGRQPIYNEQFF
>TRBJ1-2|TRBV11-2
CASSPGQGYGYTF
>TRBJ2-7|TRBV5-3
CARSHRGEQYF
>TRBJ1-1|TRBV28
CASSPDGRNTEAFF
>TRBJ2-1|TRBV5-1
CASSLAQQAPQFF
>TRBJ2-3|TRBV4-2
CASSPSGDTQYF
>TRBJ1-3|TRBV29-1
CSVRRVGGNTIYF
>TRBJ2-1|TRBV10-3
CAISEELEQFF
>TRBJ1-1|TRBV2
CASSVSGRGAAFF
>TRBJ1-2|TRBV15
CATSRATGTGYGYTF
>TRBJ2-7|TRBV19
CASSDPYSYEQYF
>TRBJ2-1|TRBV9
CASSGGAGGAYNEQFF
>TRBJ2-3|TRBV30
CAWRETGWEEDTQYF
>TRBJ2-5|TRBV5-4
CASSLGTGAKETQYF
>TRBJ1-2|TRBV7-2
CASSPSLLTDNYGYTF
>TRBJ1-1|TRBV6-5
CASSYSGGAGTEAFF
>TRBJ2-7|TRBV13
CASSFVGRIEQYF
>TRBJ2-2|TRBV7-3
CASTPGHTGELFF
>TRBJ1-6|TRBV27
CASSRDRGMYSPLHF
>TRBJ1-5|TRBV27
CASKPSGGGWNQPQHF
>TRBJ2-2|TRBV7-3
CASSLGSGPTGELFF
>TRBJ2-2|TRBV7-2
CASSLRFQVTGELFF
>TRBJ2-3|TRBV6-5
CASSSAASSTDTQYF
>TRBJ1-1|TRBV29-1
CSVEDTPMNTEAFF
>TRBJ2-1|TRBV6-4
CASSEGQGDTTLRQFF